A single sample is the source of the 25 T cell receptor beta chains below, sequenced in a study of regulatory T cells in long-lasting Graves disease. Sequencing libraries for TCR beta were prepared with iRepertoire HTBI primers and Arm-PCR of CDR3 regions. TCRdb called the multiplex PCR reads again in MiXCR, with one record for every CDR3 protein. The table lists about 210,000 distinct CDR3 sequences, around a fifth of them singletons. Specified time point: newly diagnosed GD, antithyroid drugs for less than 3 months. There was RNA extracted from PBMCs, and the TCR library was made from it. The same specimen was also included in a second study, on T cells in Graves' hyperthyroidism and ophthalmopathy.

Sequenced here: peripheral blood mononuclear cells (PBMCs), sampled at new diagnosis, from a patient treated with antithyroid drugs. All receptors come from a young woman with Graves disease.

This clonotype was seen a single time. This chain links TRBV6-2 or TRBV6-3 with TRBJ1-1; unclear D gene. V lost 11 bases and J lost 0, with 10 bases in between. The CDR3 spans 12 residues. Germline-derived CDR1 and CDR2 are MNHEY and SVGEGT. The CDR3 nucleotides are TGTGCCCTCAGCCGGCTGAACACTGAAGCTTTCTTT. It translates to CALSRLNTEAFF.

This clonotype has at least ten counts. This CDR3 is CASSPNSGNTIYF. CDR3 nucleotide sequence: TGTGCCAGCAGCCCCAACTCTGGAAACACCATATATTTT. This chain connects TRBV7-3 to TRBJ1-3; D gene unclear. This CDR3 is built from 13 residues. The V gene lost 5 bases and the J gene lost 0 bases, with 5 bases spanning the gap. Germline V lookup: CDR1 SGHTA, CDR2 FQGTGA.

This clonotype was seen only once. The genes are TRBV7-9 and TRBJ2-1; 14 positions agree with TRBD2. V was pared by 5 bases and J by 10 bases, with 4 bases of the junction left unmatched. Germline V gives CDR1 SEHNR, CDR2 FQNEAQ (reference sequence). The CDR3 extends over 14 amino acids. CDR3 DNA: TGTGCCAGCAGCCTCAGGACTAGCGGGGGGGAGCAGTTCTTC. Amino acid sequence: CASSLRTSGGEQFF. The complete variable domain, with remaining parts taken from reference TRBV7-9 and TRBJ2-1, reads DTGVSQNPRHKITKRGQNVTFRCDPISEHNRLYWYRQTLGQGPEFLTYFQNEAQLEKSRLLSDRFSAERPKGSFSTLEIQRTEQGDSAMYLCASSLRTSGGEQFFGPGTRLTVL.

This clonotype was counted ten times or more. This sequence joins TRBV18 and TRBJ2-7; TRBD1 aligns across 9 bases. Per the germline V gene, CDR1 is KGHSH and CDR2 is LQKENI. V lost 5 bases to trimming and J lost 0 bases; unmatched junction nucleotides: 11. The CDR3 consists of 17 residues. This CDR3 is CASSSAPGTGSSYEQYF. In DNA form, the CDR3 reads TGTGCCAGCTCATCAGCACCCGGGACAGGGAGCTCCTACGAGCAGTACTTC.

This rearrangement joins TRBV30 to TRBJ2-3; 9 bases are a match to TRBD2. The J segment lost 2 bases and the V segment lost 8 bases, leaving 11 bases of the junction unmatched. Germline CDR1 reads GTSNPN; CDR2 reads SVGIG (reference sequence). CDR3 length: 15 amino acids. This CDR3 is CAIRISGRITDTQYF. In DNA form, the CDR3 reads TGTGCCATCCGAATAAGCGGGAGGATCACAGATACGCAGTATTTT.

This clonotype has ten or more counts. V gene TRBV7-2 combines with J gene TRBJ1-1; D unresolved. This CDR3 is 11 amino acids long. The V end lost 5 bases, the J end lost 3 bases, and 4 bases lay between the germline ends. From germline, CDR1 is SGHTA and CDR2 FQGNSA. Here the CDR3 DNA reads TGTGCCAGCAGCCATTACACTGAAGCTTTCTTT. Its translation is CASSHYTEAFF. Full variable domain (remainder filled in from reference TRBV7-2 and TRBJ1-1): GAGVSQSPSNKVTEKGKDVELRCDPISGHTALYWYRQSLGQGLEFLIYFQGNSAPDKSGLPSDRFSAERTGGSVSTLTIQRTQQEDSAVYLCASSHYTEAFFGQGTRLTVV.

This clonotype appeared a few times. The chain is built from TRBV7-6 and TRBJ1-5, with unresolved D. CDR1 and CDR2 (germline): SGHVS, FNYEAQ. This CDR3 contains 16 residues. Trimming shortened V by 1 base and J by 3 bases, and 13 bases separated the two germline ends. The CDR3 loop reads CASSLESSGLNQPQHF. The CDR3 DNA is TGTGCCAGCAGCTTAGAGTCTAGCGGCCTCAATCAGCCCCAGCATTTT.

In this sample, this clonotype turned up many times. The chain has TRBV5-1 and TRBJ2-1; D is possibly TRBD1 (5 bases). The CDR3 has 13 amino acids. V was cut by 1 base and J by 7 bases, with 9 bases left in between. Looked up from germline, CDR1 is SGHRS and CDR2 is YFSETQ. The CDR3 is CASSLTRQNEQFF. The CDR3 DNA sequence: TGCGCCAGCAGCTTGACCCGACAGAATGAGCAGTTCTTC.

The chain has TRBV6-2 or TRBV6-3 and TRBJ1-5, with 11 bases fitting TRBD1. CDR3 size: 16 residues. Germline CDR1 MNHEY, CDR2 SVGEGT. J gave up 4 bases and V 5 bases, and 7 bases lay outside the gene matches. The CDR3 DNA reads TGTGCCAGCAGTAGTCGGGGACAGGGGGTAAATCAGCCCCAGCATTTT. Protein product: CASSSRGQGVNQPQHF.

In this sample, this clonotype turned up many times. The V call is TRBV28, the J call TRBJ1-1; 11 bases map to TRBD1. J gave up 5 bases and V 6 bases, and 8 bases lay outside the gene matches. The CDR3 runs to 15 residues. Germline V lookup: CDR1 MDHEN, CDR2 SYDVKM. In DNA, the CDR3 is TGTGCCAGCAGCTCTCCGGGACAGGGGGATACTGAAGCTTTCTTT. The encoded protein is CASSSPGQGDTEAFF.

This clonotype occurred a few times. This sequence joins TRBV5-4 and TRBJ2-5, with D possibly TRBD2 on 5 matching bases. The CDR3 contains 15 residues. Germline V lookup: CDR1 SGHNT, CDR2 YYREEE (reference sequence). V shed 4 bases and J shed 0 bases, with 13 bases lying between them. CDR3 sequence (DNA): TGTGCCAGCAGCGCGGGCGCACACAACCAAGAGACCCAGTACTTC. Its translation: CASSAGAHNQETQYF.

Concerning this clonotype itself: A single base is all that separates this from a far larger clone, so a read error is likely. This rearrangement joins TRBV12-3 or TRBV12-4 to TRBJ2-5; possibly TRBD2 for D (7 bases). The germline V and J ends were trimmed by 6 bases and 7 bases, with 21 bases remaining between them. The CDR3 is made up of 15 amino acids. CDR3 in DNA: TGTGCCAGCAGCCCCGCCCGGGGGGCCGTAGGGACCCAGTACTTC. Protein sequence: CASSPARGAVGTQYF.

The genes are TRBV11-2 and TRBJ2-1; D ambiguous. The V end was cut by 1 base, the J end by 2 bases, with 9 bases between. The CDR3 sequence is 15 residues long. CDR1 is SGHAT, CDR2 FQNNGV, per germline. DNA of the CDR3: TGTGCCAGCAGCTTAGGACCGAAAGCCTACAATGAGCAGTTCTTC. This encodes CASSLGPKAYNEQFF.

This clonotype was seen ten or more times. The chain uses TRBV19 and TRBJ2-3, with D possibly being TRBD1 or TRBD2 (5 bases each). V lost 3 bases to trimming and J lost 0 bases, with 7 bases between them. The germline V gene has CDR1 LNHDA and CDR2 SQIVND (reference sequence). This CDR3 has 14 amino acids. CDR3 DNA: TGTGCCAGTAGTATTCGGGACAGCACAGATACGCAGTATTTT. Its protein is CASSIRDSTDTQYF. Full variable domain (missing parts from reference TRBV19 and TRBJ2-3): DGGITQSPKYLFRKEGQNVTLSCEQNLNHDAMYWYRQDPGQGLRLIYYSQIVNDFQKGDIAEGYSVSREKKESFPLTVTSAQKNPTAFYLCASSIRDSTDTQYFGPGTRLTVL.

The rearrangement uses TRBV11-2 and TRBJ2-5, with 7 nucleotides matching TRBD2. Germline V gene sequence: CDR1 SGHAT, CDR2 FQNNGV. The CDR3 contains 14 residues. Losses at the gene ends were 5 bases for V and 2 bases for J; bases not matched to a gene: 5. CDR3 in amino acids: CASSPSGMQETQYF. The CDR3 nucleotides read TGTGCCAGCAGCCCAAGCGGGATGCAAGAGACCCAGTACTTC. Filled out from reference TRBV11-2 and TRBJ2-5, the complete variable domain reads EAGVAQSPRYKIIEKRQSVAFWCNPISGHATLYWYQQILGQGPKLLIQFQNNGVVDDSQLPKDRFSAERLKGVDSTLKIQPAKLEDSAVYLCASSPSGMQETQYFGPGTRLLVL.

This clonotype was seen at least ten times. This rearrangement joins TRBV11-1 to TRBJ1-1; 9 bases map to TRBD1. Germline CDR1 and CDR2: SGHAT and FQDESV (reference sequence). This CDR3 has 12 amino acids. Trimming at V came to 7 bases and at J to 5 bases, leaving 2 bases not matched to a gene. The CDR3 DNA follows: TGTGCCAGCAACAGGGGGCGGACTGAAGCTTTCTTT. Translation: CASNRGRTEAFF. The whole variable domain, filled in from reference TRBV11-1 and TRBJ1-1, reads EAEVAQSPRYKITEKSQAVAFWCDPISGHATLYWYRQILGQGPELLVQFQDESVVDDSQLPKDRFSAERLKGVDSTLKIQPAELGDSAMYLCASNRGRTEAFFGQGTRLTVV.

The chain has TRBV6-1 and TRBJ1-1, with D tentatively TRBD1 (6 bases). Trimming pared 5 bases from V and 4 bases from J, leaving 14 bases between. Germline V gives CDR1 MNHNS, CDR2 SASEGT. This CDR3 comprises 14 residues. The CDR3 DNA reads TGTGCCAGCAGTCACCCTACAGGGAGCACTGAAGCTTTCTTT. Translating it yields CASSHPTGSTEAFF.

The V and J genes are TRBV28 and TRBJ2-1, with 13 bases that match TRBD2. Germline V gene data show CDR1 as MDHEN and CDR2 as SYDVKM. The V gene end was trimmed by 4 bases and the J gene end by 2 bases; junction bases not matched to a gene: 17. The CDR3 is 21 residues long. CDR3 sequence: CASSSRILAGGPEATYNEQFF. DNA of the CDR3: TGTGCCAGCAGTTCAAGGATACTAGCGGGAGGGCCCGAGGCGACCTACAATGAGCAGTTCTTC.

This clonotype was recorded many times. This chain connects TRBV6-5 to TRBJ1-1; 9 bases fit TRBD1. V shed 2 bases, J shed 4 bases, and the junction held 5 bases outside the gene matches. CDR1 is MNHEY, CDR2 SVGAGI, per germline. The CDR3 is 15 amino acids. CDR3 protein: CASSYGTGFGTEAFF. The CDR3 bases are TGTGCCAGCAGTTACGGGACAGGGTTCGGCACTGAAGCTTTCTTT.

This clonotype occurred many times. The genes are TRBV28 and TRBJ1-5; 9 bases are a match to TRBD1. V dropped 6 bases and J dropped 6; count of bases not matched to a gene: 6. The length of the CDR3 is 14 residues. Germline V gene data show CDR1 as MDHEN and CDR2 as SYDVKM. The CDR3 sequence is CASSPGTGSQPQHF. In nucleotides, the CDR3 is TGTGCCAGCAGCCCCGGGACAGGGAGTCAGCCCCAGCATTTT. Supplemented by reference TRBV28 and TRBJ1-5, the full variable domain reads DVKVTQSSRYLVKRTGEKVFLECVQDMDHENMFWYRQDPGLGLRLIYFSYDVKMKEKGDIPEGYSVSREKKERFSLILESASTNQTSMYLCASSPGTGSQPQHFGDGTRLSIL.

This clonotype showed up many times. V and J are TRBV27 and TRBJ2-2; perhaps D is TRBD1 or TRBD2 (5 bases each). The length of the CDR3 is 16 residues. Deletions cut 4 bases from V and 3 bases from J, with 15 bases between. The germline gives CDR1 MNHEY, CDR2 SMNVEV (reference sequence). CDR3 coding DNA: TGTGCCAGCAGTTGGGGGTGGGGTAGGGACACCGGGGAGCTGTTTTTT. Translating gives CASSWGWGRDTGELFF.

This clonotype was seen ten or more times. The CDR3 DNA sequence: TGTGCCAGCAGTACCGGGACCCTAGCCGGCACAGATACGCAGTATTTT. Translating gives CASSTGTLAGTDTQYF. The V call is TRBV2, the J call TRBJ2-3; D possibly matches TRBD1 or TRBD2 (5 bases each). In germline, CDR1 is SNHLY, CDR2 FYNNEI. V lost 5 bases, J lost 1 base, and 16 bases lay in between. The CDR3 loop spans 16 amino acids.

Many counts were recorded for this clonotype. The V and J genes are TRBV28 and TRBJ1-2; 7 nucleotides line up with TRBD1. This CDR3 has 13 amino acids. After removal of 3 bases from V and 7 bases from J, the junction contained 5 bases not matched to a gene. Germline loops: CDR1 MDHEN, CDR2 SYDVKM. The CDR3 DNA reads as TGTGCCAGCAGTTTTCTACAGGGGATTGGCTACACCTTC. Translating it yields CASSFLQGIGYTF.

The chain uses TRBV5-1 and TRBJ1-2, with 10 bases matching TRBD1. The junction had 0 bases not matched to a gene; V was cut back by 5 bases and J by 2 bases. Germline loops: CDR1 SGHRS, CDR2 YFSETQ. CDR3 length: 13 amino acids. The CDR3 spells CASRDRGNYGYTF. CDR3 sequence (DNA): TGCGCCAGCAGGGACAGGGGGAACTATGGCTACACCTTC. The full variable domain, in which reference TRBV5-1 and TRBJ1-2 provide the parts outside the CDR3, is KAGVTQTPRYLIKTRGQQVTLSCSPISGHRSVSWYQQTPGQGLQFLFEYFSETQRNKGNFPGRFSGRQFSNSRSEMNVSTLELGDSALYLCASRDRGNYGYTFGSGTRLTVV.

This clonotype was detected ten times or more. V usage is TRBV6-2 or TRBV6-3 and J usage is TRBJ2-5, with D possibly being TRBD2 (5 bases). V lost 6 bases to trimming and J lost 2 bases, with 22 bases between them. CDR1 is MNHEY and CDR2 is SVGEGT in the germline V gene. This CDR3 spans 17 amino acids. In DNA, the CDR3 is TGTGCCAGCAGGTTACCGGACTTCAGACGGAGACAAGAGACCCAGTACTTC. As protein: CASRLPDFRRRQETQYF.